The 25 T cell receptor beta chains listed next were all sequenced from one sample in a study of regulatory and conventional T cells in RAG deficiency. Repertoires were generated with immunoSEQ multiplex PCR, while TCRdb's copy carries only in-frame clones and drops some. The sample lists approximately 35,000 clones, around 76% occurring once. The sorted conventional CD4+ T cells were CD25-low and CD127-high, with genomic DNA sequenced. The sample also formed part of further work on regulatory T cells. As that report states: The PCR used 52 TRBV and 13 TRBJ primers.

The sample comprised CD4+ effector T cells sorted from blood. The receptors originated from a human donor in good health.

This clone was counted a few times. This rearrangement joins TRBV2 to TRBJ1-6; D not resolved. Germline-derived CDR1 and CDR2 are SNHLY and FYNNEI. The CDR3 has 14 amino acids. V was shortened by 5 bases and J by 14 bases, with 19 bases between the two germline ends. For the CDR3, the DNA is TGTGCCAGCAGTTCGACCGCGCCCGGTGGGGCCCTCCACTTT. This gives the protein CASSSTAPGGALHF.

The CDR3 protein is CASSEEGSGSGANVLTF. CDR3 nucleotide sequence: TGTGCCAGCAGTGAAGAGGGGTCCGGCTCTGGGGCCAACGTCCTGACTTTC. The chain has TRBV2 and TRBJ2-6, with D perhaps matching TRBD1 (5 bases). With 1 base removed from V and 0 bases from J, the gap between germline ends came to 10 bases. The CDR3 is made up of 17 amino acids. Germline values: CDR1 SNHLY, CDR2 FYNNEI. The variable domain in full, completed from reference TRBV2 and TRBJ2-6, reads EPEVTQTPSHQVTQMGQEVILRCVPISNHLYFYWYRQILGQKVEFLVSFYNNEISEKSEIFDDQFSVERPDGSNFTLKIRSTKLEDSAMYFCASSEEGSGSGANVLTFGAGSRLTVL.

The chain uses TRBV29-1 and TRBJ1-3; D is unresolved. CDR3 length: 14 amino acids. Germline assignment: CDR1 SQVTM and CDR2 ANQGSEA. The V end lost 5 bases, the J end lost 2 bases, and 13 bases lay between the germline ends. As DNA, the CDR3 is TGCAGCGTTCTCGACCTCGGGGCTGGAAACACCATATATTTT. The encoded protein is CSVLDLGAGNTIYF.

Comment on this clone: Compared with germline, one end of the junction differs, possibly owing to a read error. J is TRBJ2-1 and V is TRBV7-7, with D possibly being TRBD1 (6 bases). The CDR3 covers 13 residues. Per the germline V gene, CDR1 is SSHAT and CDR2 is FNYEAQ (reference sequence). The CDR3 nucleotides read TGTGCTAGCAGCTCCGACAGGTACAATGAGCAGTTCTTC. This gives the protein CASSSDRYNEQFF.

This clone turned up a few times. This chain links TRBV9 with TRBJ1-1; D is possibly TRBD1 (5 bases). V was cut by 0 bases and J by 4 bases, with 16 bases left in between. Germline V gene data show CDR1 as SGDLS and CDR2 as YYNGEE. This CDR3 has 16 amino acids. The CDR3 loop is CASSVAGTGLSTEAFF. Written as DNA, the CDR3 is TGTGCCAGCAGCGTAGCCGGAACAGGTCTTTCCACTGAAGCTTTCTTT.

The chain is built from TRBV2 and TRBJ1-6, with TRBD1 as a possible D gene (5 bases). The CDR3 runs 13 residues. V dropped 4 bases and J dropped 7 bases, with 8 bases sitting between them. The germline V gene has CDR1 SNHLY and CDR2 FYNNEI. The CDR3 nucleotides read TGTGCCAGCAGTGCGGGGGTAAATTCACCCCTCCACTTT. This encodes CASSAGVNSPLHF.

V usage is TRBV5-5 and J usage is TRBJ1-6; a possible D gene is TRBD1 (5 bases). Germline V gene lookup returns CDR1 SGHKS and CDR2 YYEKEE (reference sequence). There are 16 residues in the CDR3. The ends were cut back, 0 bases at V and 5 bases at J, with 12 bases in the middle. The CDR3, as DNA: TGTGCCAGCAGCTTGGTGACCGGGACGGATAATTCACCCCTCCACTTT. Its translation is CASSLVTGTDNSPLHF.

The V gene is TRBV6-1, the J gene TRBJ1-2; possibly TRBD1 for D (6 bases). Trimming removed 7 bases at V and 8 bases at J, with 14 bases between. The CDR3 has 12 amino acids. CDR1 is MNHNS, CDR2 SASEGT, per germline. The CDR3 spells CASTEDRKGYTF. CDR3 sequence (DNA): TGTGCCAGCACTGAGGACAGAAAGGGCTACACCTTC.

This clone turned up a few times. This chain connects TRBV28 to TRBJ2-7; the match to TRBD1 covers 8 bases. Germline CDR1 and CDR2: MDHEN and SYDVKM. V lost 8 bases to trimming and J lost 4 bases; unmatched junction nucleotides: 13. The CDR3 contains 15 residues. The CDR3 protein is CASAPPRTGRYEQYF. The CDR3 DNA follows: TGTGCCAGCGCACCTCCGAGGACAGGGCGTTACGAGCAGTACTTC.

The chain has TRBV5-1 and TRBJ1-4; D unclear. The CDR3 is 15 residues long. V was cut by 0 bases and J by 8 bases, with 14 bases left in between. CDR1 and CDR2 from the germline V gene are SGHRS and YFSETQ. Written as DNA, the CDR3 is TGCGCCAGCAGCTTGGGGCCAGTCGGTGGGGAAAAACTGTTTTTT. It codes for CASSLGPVGGEKLFF.

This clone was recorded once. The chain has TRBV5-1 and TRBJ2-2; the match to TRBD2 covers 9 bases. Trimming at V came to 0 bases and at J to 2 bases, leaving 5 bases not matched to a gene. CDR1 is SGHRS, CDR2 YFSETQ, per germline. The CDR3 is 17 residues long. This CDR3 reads CASSLAPSGVNTGELFF. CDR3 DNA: TGCGCCAGCAGCTTGGCCCCTAGCGGGGTAAACACCGGGGAGCTGTTTTTT.

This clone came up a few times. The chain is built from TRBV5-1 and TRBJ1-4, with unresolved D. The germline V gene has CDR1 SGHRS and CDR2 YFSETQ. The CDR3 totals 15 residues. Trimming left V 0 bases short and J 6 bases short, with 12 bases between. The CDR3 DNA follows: TGCGCCAGCAGCTTGGGAGCACTGGCGCATGAAAAACTGTTTTTT. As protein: CASSLGALAHEKLFF.

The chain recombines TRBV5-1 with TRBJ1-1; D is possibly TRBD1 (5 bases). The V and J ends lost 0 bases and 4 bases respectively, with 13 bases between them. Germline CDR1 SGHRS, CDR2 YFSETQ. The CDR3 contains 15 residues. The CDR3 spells CASSLELWGSTEAFF. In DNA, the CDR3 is TGCGCCAGCAGCTTGGAATTGTGGGGGAGCACTGAAGCTTTCTTT.

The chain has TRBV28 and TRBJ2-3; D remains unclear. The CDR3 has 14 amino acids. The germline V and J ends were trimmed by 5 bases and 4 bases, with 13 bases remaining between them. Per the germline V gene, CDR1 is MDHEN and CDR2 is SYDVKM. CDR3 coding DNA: TGTGCCAGCAGTCAAAAAGACACTGCAGATACGCAGTATTTT. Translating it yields CASSQKDTADTQYF.

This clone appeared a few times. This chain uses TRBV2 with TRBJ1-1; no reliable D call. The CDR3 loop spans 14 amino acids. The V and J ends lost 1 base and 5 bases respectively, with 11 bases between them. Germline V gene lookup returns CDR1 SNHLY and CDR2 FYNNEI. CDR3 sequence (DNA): TGTGCCAGCAGTGAAGTACGGGGAGGGACTGAAGCTTTCTTT. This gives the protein CASSEVRGGTEAFF.

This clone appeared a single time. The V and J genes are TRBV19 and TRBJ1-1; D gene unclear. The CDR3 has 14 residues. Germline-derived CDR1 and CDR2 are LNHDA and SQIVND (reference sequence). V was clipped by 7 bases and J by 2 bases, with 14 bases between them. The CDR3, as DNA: TGTGCCAGTAAATCCCTTCAAATTAACACTGAAGCTTTCTTT. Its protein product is CASKSLQINTEAFF.

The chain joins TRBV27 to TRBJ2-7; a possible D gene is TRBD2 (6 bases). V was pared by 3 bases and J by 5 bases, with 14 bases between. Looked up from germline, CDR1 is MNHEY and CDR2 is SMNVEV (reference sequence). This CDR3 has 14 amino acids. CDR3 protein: CASSFGFRGNEQYF. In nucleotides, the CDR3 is TGTGCCAGCAGTTTCGGTTTTCGGGGGAACGAGCAGTACTTC.

Here the CDR3 reads CASSSQGSLMTFF. Here the CDR3 DNA reads TGTGCCAGCAGCTCTCAGGGGTCCCTGATGACTTTCTTT. The chain is built from TRBV7-9 and TRBJ1-1; TRBD1 might be the D (6 bases). V lost 4 bases and J lost 12, with 18 bases in between. There are 13 residues in the CDR3. Germline CDR1 is SEHNR and CDR2 is FQNEAQ (reference sequence).

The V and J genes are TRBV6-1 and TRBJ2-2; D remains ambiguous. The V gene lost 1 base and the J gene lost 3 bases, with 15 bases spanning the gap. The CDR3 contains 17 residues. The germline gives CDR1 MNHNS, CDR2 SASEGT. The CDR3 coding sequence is TGTGCCAGCAGTGAAGAACTATTGGGGTGGCACACCGGGGAGCTGTTTTTT. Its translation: CASSEELLGWHTGELFF.

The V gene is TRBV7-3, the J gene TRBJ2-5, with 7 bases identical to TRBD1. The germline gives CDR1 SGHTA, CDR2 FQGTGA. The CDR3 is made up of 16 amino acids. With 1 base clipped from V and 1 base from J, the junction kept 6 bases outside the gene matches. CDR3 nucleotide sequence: TGTGCCAGCAGCTTAAGGGACAGACACTTCCAAGAGACCCAGTACTTC. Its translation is CASSLRDRHFQETQYF.

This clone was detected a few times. CDR3 sequence reads: CASSLGASAETQYF. The CDR3, as DNA: TGCGCCAGCAGCTTGGGTGCTAGCGCGGAGACCCAGTACTTC. The V and J genes are TRBV5-1 and TRBJ2-5, with a weak D call TRBD2 (6 bases). V lost 0 bases and J 5 bases, leaving 11 bases between the germline ends. The CDR3 consists of 14 residues. Germline V gives CDR1 SGHRS, CDR2 YFSETQ.

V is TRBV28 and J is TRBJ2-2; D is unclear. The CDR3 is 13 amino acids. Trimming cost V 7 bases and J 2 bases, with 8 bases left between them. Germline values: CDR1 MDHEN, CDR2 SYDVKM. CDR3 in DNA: TGTGCCAGCACCCTGACAAACACCGGGGAGCTGTTTTTT. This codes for CASTLTNTGELFF.

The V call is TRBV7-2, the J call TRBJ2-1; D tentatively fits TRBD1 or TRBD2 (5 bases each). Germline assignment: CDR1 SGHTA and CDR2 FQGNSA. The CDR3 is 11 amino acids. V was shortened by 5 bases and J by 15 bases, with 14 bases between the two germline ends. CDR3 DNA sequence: TGTGCCAGCAGCACAGGTTTCCGGGGGTTCTTC. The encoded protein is CASSTGFRGFF. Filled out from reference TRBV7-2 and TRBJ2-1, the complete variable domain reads GAGVSQSPSNKVTEKGKDVELRCDPISGHTALYWYRQSLGQGLEFLIYFQGNSAPDKSGLPSDRFSAERTGGSVSTLTIQRTQQEDSAVYLCASSTGFRGFFGPGTRLTVL.

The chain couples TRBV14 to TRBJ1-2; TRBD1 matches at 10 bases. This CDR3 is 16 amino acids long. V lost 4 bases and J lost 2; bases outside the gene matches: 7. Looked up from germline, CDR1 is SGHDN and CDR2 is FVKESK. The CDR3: CASSRQGAYYNYGYTF. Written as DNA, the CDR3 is TGTGCCAGCAGCCGACAGGGGGCTTACTACAACTATGGCTACACCTTC.

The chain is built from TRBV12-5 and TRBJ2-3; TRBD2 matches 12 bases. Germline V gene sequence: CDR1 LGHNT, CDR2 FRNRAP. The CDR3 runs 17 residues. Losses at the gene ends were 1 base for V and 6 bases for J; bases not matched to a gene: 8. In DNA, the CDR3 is TGTGCTAGTGGTTTGGAACTAGCGGGGGGCCACCGGGATACGCAGTATTTT. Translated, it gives CASGLELAGGHRDTQYF.